Each of the 13 T cell receptor beta chains below was sequenced from the same sample in a study of blood T cell repertoires in COVID-19. Produced via immunoSEQ multiplex PCR; TCRdb's table is partial and in-frame only. The data show a few hundred thousand clones, approximately 85% seen once. Specimen: PBMCs or T cells enriched from blood (not recorded which). These receptors all stem from a woman in her twenties or thirties who had recovered from COVID-19.

The gene calls are TRBV28 and TRBJ1-1, with 7 bases matching TRBD1. Per the germline V gene, CDR1 is MDHEN and CDR2 is SYDVKM. Germline trimming cut 8 bases from V and 5 bases from J; bases unmatched to any gene: 11. This CDR3 has 14 residues. The CDR3 DNA is TGTGCCAGCCGACAGGGCTCCCAGGCGACTGAAGCTTTCTTT. It encodes CASRQGSQATEAFF.

The gene calls are TRBV28 and TRBJ1-2; TRBD1 is a possible D gene (5 bases). There are 14 residues in the CDR3. Germline CDR1 reads MDHEN; CDR2 reads SYDVKM. V was pared by 2 bases and J by 5 bases, with 12 bases between. This CDR3 is CASSLRQGWYGYTF. The CDR3 DNA sequence: TGTGCCAGCAGTTTAAGGCAGGGTTGGTATGGCTACACCTTC.

The chain recombines TRBV4-1 with TRBJ1-1, with a tentative D call TRBD1 (6 bases). Germline CDR1 reads MGHRA; CDR2 reads YSYEKL. The CDR3 consists of 15 residues. V was shortened by 4 bases and J by 3 bases, with 15 bases between the two germline ends. CDR3 amino acids: CASSRSNRADTEAFF. DNA for the CDR3: TGCGCCAGCAGCCGATCGAACAGGGCAGACACTGAAGCTTTCTTT.

DNA for the CDR3: TGTGCCAGCAGCCCGGACAGGGTGGGCGAGCAGTACTTC. Its protein product is CASSPDRVGEQYF. The chain has TRBV27 and TRBJ2-7, with 8 positions matching TRBD1. Germline V gives CDR1 MNHEY, CDR2 SMNVEV (reference sequence). V lost 6 bases to trimming and J lost 6 bases; unmatched junction nucleotides: 7. The CDR3 consists of 13 residues.

The rearrangement joins TRBV15 to TRBJ2-4, with 8 bases fitting TRBD1. The CDR3 has 16 amino acids. Germline trimming cut 5 bases from V and 0 bases from J; bases unmatched to any gene: 6. Per the germline V gene, CDR1 is LNHNV and CDR2 is YYDKDF (reference sequence). CDR3 loop: CATSPGQGLAKNIQYF. DNA of the CDR3: TGTGCCACCAGCCCAGGACAGGGACTAGCCAAAAACATTCAGTACTTC.

The rearrangement joins TRBV28 to TRBJ1-1, with D perhaps matching TRBD1 (6 bases). V lost 3 bases and J 1 base, leaving 9 bases between the germline ends. CDR1 and CDR2 (germline): MDHEN, SYDVKM. This CDR3 is built from 14 residues. The CDR3 bases are TGTGCCAGCAGTTTCGGACAGCGGAACACTGAAGCTTTCTTT. As protein: CASSFGQRNTEAFF.

V gene TRBV28 combines with J gene TRBJ2-1; D may be TRBD2 (6 bases). This CDR3 contains 14 residues. V lost 10 bases and J 5 bases, leaving 18 bases between the germline ends. CDR1 and CDR2 from the germline V gene are MDHEN and SYDVKM. The CDR3 loop is CATRGNRVHNEQFF. CDR3 nucleotides: TGTGCCACCCGGGGGAATCGGGTTCACAATGAGCAGTTCTTC.

The V gene is TRBV2, the J gene TRBJ2-3; tentative D call: TRBD2 (5 bases). This CDR3 has 16 amino acids. V lost 3 bases to trimming and J lost 3 bases, with 16 bases between them. The germline V gene encodes CDR1 SNHLY and CDR2 FYNNEI. The CDR3 region is CASSEVPSRSTDTQYF. CDR3 sequence (DNA): TGTGCCAGCAGTGAGGTGCCTAGCAGATCAACAGATACGCAGTATTTT.

The chain uses TRBV19 and TRBJ1-2; a possible D gene is TRBD1 (6 bases). There are 11 residues in the CDR3. CDR1 LNHDA and CDR2 SQIVND come from the germline V gene (reference sequence). V gave up 8 bases and J gave up 4 bases, with 8 bases separating them. For the CDR3, the DNA is TGTGCCAGTGGACAGTTCTATGGCTACACCTTC. Protein sequence: CASGQFYGYTF.

This clone came up once. The chain is built from TRBV29-1 and TRBJ1-5; TRBD1 agrees at 9 bases. V trimming: 4 bases; J trimming: 3 bases; junction bases outside the gene matches: 1. Germline V CDR1 and CDR2: SQVTM, ANQGSEA. The CDR3 totals 13 residues. The CDR3 loop reads CSVGQGVNQPQHF. CDR3 nucleotide sequence: TGCAGCGTTGGACAGGGGGTCAATCAGCCCCAGCATTTT. The variable domain in full, with the rest retrieved from reference TRBV29-1 and TRBJ1-5, is SAVISQKPSRDICQRGTSLTIQCQVDSQVTMMFWYRQQPGQSLTLIATANQGSEATYESGFVIDKFPISRPNLTFSTLTVSNMSPEDSSIYLCSVGQGVNQPQHFGDGTRLSIL.

The chain joins TRBV24-1 to TRBJ1-1; 7 positions match TRBD1. The CDR3 runs to 13 residues. Germline CDR1 and CDR2: KGHDR and SFDVKD. After removal of 7 bases from V and 0 bases from J, the junction contained 1 base not matched to a gene. The CDR3 is CATRGQMNTEAFF. The CDR3 coding sequence is TGTGCCACCAGGGGACAGATGAACACTGAAGCTTTCTTT.

V gene TRBV7-2 combines with J gene TRBJ2-5; D might be TRBD1 (5 bases). The CDR3 sequence is 14 residues long. CDR1 and CDR2 (germline): SGHTA, FQGNSA. V shed 5 bases and J shed 4 bases, with 14 bases lying between them. CDR3 in amino acids: CASSQGPRGETQYF. CDR3 in DNA: TGTGCCAGCAGCCAGGGTCCGCGAGGAGAGACCCAGTACTTC.

The rearrangement uses TRBV7-9 and TRBJ2-1; the match to TRBD2 covers 9 bases. Germline CDR1 reads SEHNR; CDR2 reads FQNEAQ (reference sequence). With V trimmed by 3 bases and J by 8 bases, 14 bases remained unmatched. The CDR3 spans 17 residues. The CDR3 nucleotides read TGTGCCAGCAGCTTCCCCTTATGGCGGGAGGGCCCACATGAGCAGTTCTTC. Translated, it gives CASSFPLWREGPHEQFF.